The 7 T cell receptor beta chains below all came from one sample that was sequenced in a study of T-cell memory formation after mild COVID-19. TCRdb reprocessed the 5' RACE reads with MiXCR, giving one entry per CDR3 protein. The profile covers approximately 340,000 distinct CDR3 sequences, with around 13% appearing a single time and about a fifth taken by the ten largest. Sequences were obtained from PBMCs or a T cell subset sorted from them (not recorded which). The receptors here all came from a man younger than 35 who had mild COVID-19 (a few samples of this study predate the infection). Cell type and time point are not known.

A few counts support this clonotype. This chain links TRBV3-1 with TRBJ2-3; D unresolved. V lost 4 bases, J lost 2 bases, and 7 bases lay in between. The CDR3 runs to 13 residues. CDR1 and CDR2 (germline): LGHDT, YNNKEL (reference sequence). The CDR3 loop reads CASSPHDTDTQYF. DNA for the CDR3: TGTGCCAGCAGCCCTCATGACACAGATACGCAGTATTTT.

This clonotype was recorded a few times. The rearrangement uses TRBV10-3 and TRBJ1-2, with D uncertain. The CDR3 runs to 12 residues. Germline V lookup: CDR1 ENHRY, CDR2 SYGVKD. V was cut by 2 bases and J by 4 bases, with 5 bases left in between. The DNA for the CDR3 is TGTGCCATCAGTGAGGGGCCCTATGGCTACACCTTC. It is translated as CAISEGPYGYTF.

The J gene is TRBJ2-7, the V gene TRBV4-1; 8 bases line up with TRBD1. This CDR3 has 18 residues. The germline CDR1 and CDR2 sequences are MGHRA and YSYEKL. V dropped 3 bases and J dropped 0; count of bases not matched to a gene: 13. DNA of the CDR3: TGCGCCAGCAGCCATATGGGGATGGACAGGGTCCACTCCTACGAGCAGTACTTC. This encodes CASSHMGMDRVHSYEQYF.

This clonotype was counted only a few times. J is TRBJ2-3 and V is TRBV7-8; TRBD1 matches at 8 bases. This CDR3 region has 15 residues. From germline, CDR1 is SGHVS and CDR2 FQNEAQ. V shed 4 bases, J shed 6 bases, and the junction held 9 bases outside the gene matches. The CDR3: CASSSRQGSGDTQYF. CDR3 DNA sequence: TGTGCCAGCAGCTCCCGACAGGGGAGTGGGGATACGCAGTATTTT.

This clonotype turned up a few times. V usage is TRBV5-8 and J usage is TRBJ2-7, with 7 bases lining up with TRBD2. The CDR3 length is 16 residues. V lost 4 bases, J lost 0 bases, and 10 bases stayed unmatched. The germline CDR1 and CDR2 sequences are SGHTS and YDEGEE. This CDR3 is CASSHGGGTVSYEQYF. The CDR3, as DNA: TGTGCCAGCAGCCACGGGGGAGGGACGGTCTCCTACGAGCAGTACTTC.

The chain carries TRBV29-1 and TRBJ2-1; D is perhaps TRBD1 (6 bases). The CDR3 spans 16 residues. V lost 0 bases and J 7 bases, leaving 19 bases between the germline ends. The germline V gene has CDR1 SQVTM and CDR2 ANQGSEA. In DNA form, the CDR3 reads TGCAGCGTTGAAGATCAAGGTCACAGGGCCGTTAATGAGCAGTTCTTC. This encodes CSVEDQGHRAVNEQFF.

The chain carries TRBV5-1 and TRBJ2-6; possibly TRBD1 for D (6 bases). CDR1 and CDR2 from the germline V gene are SGHRS and YFSETQ. With 0 bases removed from V and 2 bases from J, the gap between germline ends came to 15 bases. This CDR3 has 18 amino acids. The DNA for the CDR3 is TGCGCCAGCAGCTTGGATACAGGGCCAGGTCCTGGGGCCAACGTCCTGACTTTC. It specifies CASSLDTGPGPGANVLTF. The full variable domain, its missing parts supplied by reference TRBV5-1 and TRBJ2-6, is KAGVTQTPRYLIKTRGQQVTLSCSPISGHRSVSWYQQTPGQGLQFLFEYFSETQRNKGNFPGRFSGRQFSNSRSEMNVSTLELGDSALYLCASSLDTGPGPGANVLTFGAGSRLTVL.